This T cell receptor beta chain was profiled in a study of cytomegalovirus exposure and HLA in healthy donors. This clone showed up just a few times. The antigen is not known. V was clipped by 8 bases and J by 0 bases, with 7 bases between them. The CDR3 length is 13 residues. Germline CDR1 and CDR2: MDHEN and SYDVKM. The PCR employed 60 Vbeta primers together with 13 Jbeta primers. The assay was immunoSEQ multiplex PCR, and TCRdb's table has in-frame clones only and misses some. This sample has tens of thousands of clones, with 63% found just once. Overall study results and limits: Sequencing had likely introduced a cluster of highly shared sequence variants as an artifact. Upon later analysis, TCR association rates were observed to vary by HLA locus, being highest for DRB1 and lowest for HLA-C.

The source material was PBMCs. The receptor comes from a woman between 25 and 40 years old in good health and CMV-seronegative. The chain is built from TRBV28 and TRBJ2-2; D uncertain. CDR3 DNA: TGTGCCAGCGACAAATCGAACACCGGGGAGCTGTTTTTT. This codes for CASDKSNTGELFF.